These 8 T cell receptor beta chains were all obtained from the same sample, sequenced in a study of CXCR3-negative and CXCR3-positive naive CD8 T cells. The libraries of TRB cDNA were constructed through 5' RACE using UMI labels. TCRdb reprocessed the 5' RACE reads and reports one entry per CDR3 protein, with no DNA. The sample has about 130,000 distinct CDR3 sequences. Sequenced: naive CXCR3- CD8+ T cells from blood. Described subset: CD45RO-CCR7+CD27+CD95- naive CD8+ T cells lacking CXCR3 (TNR3-). These receptors all come from a human donor in good health. Some clones in this sample may be carry-over from other donors' samples.

The chain joins TRBV29-1 to TRBJ2-7; lacking DNA, the TRBD1 call made by TCRdb goes unchecked. The germline V gene encodes CDR1 SQVTM and CDR2 ANQGSEA. This CDR3 spans 16 amino acids. CDR3 protein: CSVEVGGSVDVYEQYF.

This rearrangement joins TRBV5-4 to TRBJ2-5. Germline V gene lookup returns CDR1 SGHNT and CDR2 YYREEE (reference sequence). CDR3 size: 15 residues. CDR3 sequence: CASSLAAEYQETQYF.

The V and J genes are TRBV12-3 or TRBV12-4 and TRBJ2-3; TCRdb names TRBD2, which stays unverified in the absence of DNA. The CDR3 runs to 18 residues. The CDR3 region is CASSPDRREVLLTDTQYF.

This chain uses TRBV4-3 with TRBJ2-7; TCRdb designates TRBD1, a call that cannot be tested without DNA. Germline V gene data show CDR1 as LGHNA and CDR2 as YSLEER. This CDR3 spans 15 amino acids. CDR3 region: CASSQFVGPRGEQYF.

This chain links TRBV28 with TRBJ1-6; TCRdb's D call of TRBD1 is untestable without DNA. This CDR3 is 14 amino acids long. Germline CDR1 MDHEN, CDR2 SYDVKM. CDR3 residues: CASSSTTGVSPLHF.

This sequence joins TRBV9 and TRBJ1-5; the TCRdb call, TRBD1, lacks DNA for checking. This CDR3 has 15 residues. From germline, CDR1 is SGDLS and CDR2 YYNGEE. The CDR3 spells CASSATGFDNQPQHF.

The genes are TRBV4-1 and TRBJ1-2. CDR3 length: 16 residues. CDR1 MGHRA and CDR2 YSYEKL come from the germline V gene. This CDR3 is CASSHLTTEQIYGYTF.

The chain carries TRBV6-1 and TRBJ2-2; TCRdb's D gene call, TRBD1, goes unchecked for lack of DNA. CDR3 length: 17 residues. Per the germline V gene, CDR1 is MNHNS and CDR2 is SASEGT. The CDR3 reads CASSEAYVDSATGELFF.